This is a list of T cell receptor beta chains from one sample in a study of blood T cell repertoires in COVID-19. Repertoires were generated with immunoSEQ multiplex PCR, while TCRdb's copy carries only in-frame clones and drops some. The table includes some 76,000 clones, around 88% detected once. Source material: peripheral blood. The receptor source for this set is a man aged 60 to 69 with acute or convalescent COVID-19. Each CDR3 is given without its conserved first and last residue. Each record gives: V gene, J gene, CDR3 protein.

v_call: TRBV6-2/TRBV6-3; j_call: TRBJ2-2; cdr3_aa: ASSLYSPGTGELF
v_call: TRBV5-1; j_call: TRBJ1-1; cdr3_aa: ASSTEQGNTEAF
v_call: TRBV6-5; j_call: TRBJ2-1; cdr3_aa: ASKGRQGDYNEQF
v_call: TRBV6-5; j_call: TRBJ2-3; cdr3_aa: ASSLQTASTDTQY
v_call: TRBV6-1; j_call: TRBJ1-4; cdr3_aa: ASSELVRVPNEKLF
v_call: TRBV15; j_call: TRBJ2-2; cdr3_aa: ATSVLPGLAVNTGELF
v_call: TRBV29-1; j_call: TRBJ1-2; cdr3_aa: SVTPVQLPAGGYT
v_call: TRBV28; j_call: TRBJ2-4; cdr3_aa: ASSPRTGGNIQY
v_call: TRBV5-1; j_call: TRBJ2-1; cdr3_aa: ASSLSGQGLPNEQF
v_call: TRBV18; j_call: TRBJ2-7; cdr3_aa: ASSPISPGTGSEQY
v_call: TRBV9; j_call: TRBJ2-6; cdr3_aa: ASSVVGANVLT
v_call: TRBV14; j_call: TRBJ2-1; cdr3_aa: ASSQTPGGSYNEQF
v_call: TRBV6-5; j_call: TRBJ2-7; cdr3_aa: ASSISSGSFHEQY
v_call: TRBV7-9; j_call: TRBJ2-7; cdr3_aa: ASSLTMYEQY
v_call: TRBV28; j_call: TRBJ2-2; cdr3_aa: ASSPWTGAVGELF
v_call: TRBV2; j_call: TRBJ1-6; cdr3_aa: ASTWDSGNSPLH
v_call: TRBV5-1; j_call: TRBJ2-7; cdr3_aa: ASSLEKGNTYEQY
v_call: TRBV30; j_call: TRBJ2-2; cdr3_aa: AWSVRRVGGPNTGELF
v_call: TRBV5-1; j_call: TRBJ2-7; cdr3_aa: ASSFTGGKGSYEQY
v_call: TRBV9; j_call: TRBJ1-3; cdr3_aa: ASSVGSRTGAGNTIY
v_call: TRBV5-4; j_call: TRBJ2-5; cdr3_aa: ASSSAGRQTQY
v_call: TRBV5-1; j_call: TRBJ1-3; cdr3_aa: ASSLVGDRVGGNTIY
v_call: TRBV28; j_call: TRBJ1-1; cdr3_aa: ASSTRGGTNTEAF
v_call: TRBV7-8; j_call: TRBJ1-1; cdr3_aa: ASSLVAGNTEAF
v_call: TRBV12-3/TRBV12-4; j_call: TRBJ1-2; cdr3_aa: ASSFGGGYGYT
v_call: TRBV9; j_call: TRBJ2-3; cdr3_aa: ASSANTGAGGKADTQY
v_call: TRBV5-1; j_call: TRBJ2-3; cdr3_aa: ASSLPTGEGTDTQY
v_call: TRBV5-8; j_call: TRBJ1-5; cdr3_aa: ASSRGTGVPNQPQH
v_call: TRBV12-3/TRBV12-4; j_call: TRBJ2-1; cdr3_aa: ASSLALYGEQF
v_call: TRBV7-8; j_call: TRBJ1-2; cdr3_aa: ASRGTGQGGSGYT
v_call: TRBV24-1; j_call: TRBJ2-1; cdr3_aa: ATSDPPSGGSVEQF
v_call: TRBV9; j_call: TRBJ2-7; cdr3_aa: ASSVDQGREQY
v_call: TRBV6-5; j_call: TRBJ2-6; cdr3_aa: ASSTGVNVLT
v_call: TRBV27; j_call: TRBJ2-2; cdr3_aa: ASSLSGGAPGELF
v_call: TRBV19; j_call: TRBJ2-6; cdr3_aa: ASSKGTFLSGANVLT
v_call: TRBV4-1; j_call: TRBJ1-1; cdr3_aa: ASSPQGRGNTEAF
v_call: TRBV5-4; j_call: TRBJ2-1; cdr3_aa: ASSLGPSGGWDAEQF
v_call: TRBV20-1; j_call: TRBJ1-5; cdr3_aa: SASFQSNQPQH
v_call: TRBV2; j_call: TRBJ2-1; cdr3_aa: ASSDRDRRDEQF
v_call: TRBV5-1; j_call: TRBJ2-1; cdr3_aa: ASSFELTGGKNEQF
v_call: TRBV25-1; j_call: TRBJ1-5; cdr3_aa: ASTPSGANQPQH
v_call: TRBV6-1; j_call: TRBJ2-3; cdr3_aa: ASSESGGRTDTQY
v_call: TRBV12-3/TRBV12-4; j_call: TRBJ2-1; cdr3_aa: ASSSQRSGEQF
v_call: TRBV27; j_call: TRBJ1-1; cdr3_aa: ASIARRTEAF
v_call: TRBV10-3; j_call: TRBJ2-1; cdr3_aa: AILKSLEDEQF
v_call: TRBV6-5; j_call: TRBJ1-4; cdr3_aa: ASSRTTGTGEKLF
v_call: TRBV5-6; j_call: TRBJ1-3; cdr3_aa: ASRRQGARGNTIY
v_call: TRBV6-4; j_call: TRBJ1-2; cdr3_aa: ASSNEPGQENYGYT
v_call: TRBV21-1; j_call: TRBJ1-1; cdr3_aa: ASSKWTGKVTEAF
v_call: TRBV2; j_call: TRBJ2-5; cdr3_aa: ASTSTAQETQY
v_call: TRBV5-1; j_call: TRBJ1-1; cdr3_aa: ASSLTGKGDTEAF
v_call: TRBV30; j_call: TRBJ1-2; cdr3_aa: AWSATGHGYT
v_call: TRBV7-3; j_call: TRBJ1-2; cdr3_aa: ASSLGGGEQYGYT
v_call: TRBV6-1; j_call: TRBJ1-5; cdr3_aa: ASSDTGGNQPQH
v_call: TRBV10-1; j_call: TRBJ1-1; cdr3_aa: ARTGGTEAF
v_call: TRBV3-1/TRBV3-2; j_call: TRBJ1-3; cdr3_aa: ASSQYPPQGGTGNTIY
v_call: TRBV5-1; j_call: TRBJ2-2; cdr3_aa: ASSSWTGRTGELF